The rows below give T cell receptor beta chains drawn from one sample of a study of PD-1 blockade in mismatch repair-deficient tumors. Assay: immunoSEQ multiplex PCR; the TCRdb copy retains only in-frame clones and omits some. The profile covers just under 65,000 clones, with around 89% appearing a single time and roughly 14% taken by the ten largest. The material was peripheral blood, obtained 52 weeks after starting pembrolizumab. The receptors were sampled from an adult with mismatch repair-deficient cancer. The CDR3 runs from the conserved cysteine through the conserved F or W. A D gene is named only where the DNA matches it firmly. Clone size appears in some rows only: once, few, many, or a class for an expanded clone.

j_gene | v_gene | d_gene | abundance | CDR3aa | CDR3nt
TRBJ2-1 | TRBV2 | . | . | CASSEEVGKKQFF | TGTGCCAGCAGTGAAGAGGTAGGGAAGAAGCAGTTCTTC
TRBJ2-1 | TRBV15 | TRBD2 | once | CATSSGTSGYNEQFF | TGTGCCACCAGCAGCGGGACTAGCGGATACAATGAGCAGTTCTTC
TRBJ2-7 | TRBV29-1 | . | once | CSVEDSGAEQYF | TGCAGCGTTGAAGATTCAGGGGCCGAGCAGTACTTC
TRBJ2-2 | TRBV4-2 | TRBD2 | . | CASSLAGVNTGELFF | TGTGCCAGCAGCTTAGCGGGTGTCAACACCGGGGAGCTGTTTTTT
TRBJ1-2 | TRBV23-1 | . | . | CASTQGGGADGYTF | TGCGCCAGCACCCAAGGGGGAGGGGCTGACGGCTACACCTTC
TRBJ2-7 | TRBV7-2 | . | . | CASSWTVTYEQYF | TGTGCCAGCAGCTGGACAGTTACCTACGAGCAGTACTTC
TRBJ2-5 | TRBV27 | TRBD2 | . | CASRTSGRSRGTQYF | TGTGCCAGCAGGACTAGCGGGAGGTCCCGCGGGACCCAGTACTTC
TRBJ2-1 | TRBV30 | TRBD2 | . | CAWNPRGLAGVPEQFF | TGTGCCTGGAATCCCAGAGGGCTAGCGGGAGTGCCTGAGCAGTTCTTC
TRBJ2-1 | TRBV29-1 | TRBD2 | . | CSVSNGLAGEEQFF | TGCAGCGTCTCGAATGGACTAGCGGGAGAGGAGCAGTTCTTC
TRBJ1-2 | TRBV30 | TRBD1 | . | CAWTEFWHRGRVDYGYTF | TGTGCCTGGACCGAGTTCTGGCATAGGGGGCGAGTCGACTATGGCTACACCTTC
TRBJ2-2 | TRBV4-1 | . | . | CASSQERGGTGELFF | TGCGCCAGCAGCCAAGAACGGGGCGGCACCGGGGAGCTGTTTTTT
TRBJ1-1 | TRBV25-1 | . | . | CASSVGSSSEAFF | TGTGCCAGCAGTGTTGGGAGTAGTAGTGAAGCTTTCTTT
TRBJ2-7 | TRBV4-2 | TRBD2 | . | CASSQGGLALDEQYF | TGTGCCAGCAGCCAAGGGGGACTAGCGTTGGACGAGCAGTACTTC
TRBJ1-5 | TRBV5-5 | . | . | CASSLEWLQQPQHF | TGTGCCAGCAGCTTAGAATGGCTCCAGCAGCCCCAGCATTTT
TRBJ2-5 | TRBV4-3 | . | . | CASSQDIIGAGQETQYF | TGCGCCAGCAGCCAAGACATAATTGGGGCAGGCCAAGAGACCCAGTACTTC